This TCR beta chain was captured by sequencing in a study of OX40 agonist ivuxolimab in advanced cancers. Study information: Under the entry rules, prior anti-PD-1, anti-PD-L1 or anti-CTLA-4 therapy was allowed, and around 36% had some. General observations from the study: Clones of CD4+ and CD8+ blood T cells grew by week 6 at doses of 0.1 to 3.0 mg/kg.

This clone was observed a single time. Its antigen is currently unknown. The V end was cut by 2 bases, the J end by 6 bases, with 4 bases between. Germline V gene data show CDR1 as MNHEY and CDR2 as SVGAGI. CDR3 size: 12 residues. Using immunoSEQ multiplex PCR, the repertoire was profiled, and TCRdb retains in-frame clones only, with some absent. The table records more than 20,000 clones, about 90% of them present only once. V is TRBV6-5 and J is TRBJ2-2; unclear D gene. The sequenced sample was CD4+ or CD8+ T cells sorted from blood, obtained in a trial of the OX40 agonist ivuxolimab. The source of this sequence is an adult with an advanced solid tumor such as melanoma, head and neck, liver or kidney cancer. The CDR3 DNA reads TGTGCCAGCAGTTACCTACCCGGGGAGCTGTTTTTT. Protein sequence: CASSYLPGELFF.